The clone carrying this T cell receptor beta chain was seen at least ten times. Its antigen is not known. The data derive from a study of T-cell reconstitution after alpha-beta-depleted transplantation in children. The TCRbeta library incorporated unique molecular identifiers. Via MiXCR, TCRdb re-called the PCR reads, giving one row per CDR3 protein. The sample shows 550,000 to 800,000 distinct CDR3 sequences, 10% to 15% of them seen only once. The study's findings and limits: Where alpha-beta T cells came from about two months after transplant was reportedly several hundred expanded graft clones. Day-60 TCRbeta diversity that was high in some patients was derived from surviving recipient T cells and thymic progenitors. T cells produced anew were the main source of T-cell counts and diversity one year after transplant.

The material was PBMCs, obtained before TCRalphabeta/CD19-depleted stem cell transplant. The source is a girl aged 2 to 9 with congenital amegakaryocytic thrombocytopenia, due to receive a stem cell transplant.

The chain's CDR3 is CASSYYIAGGPSDTQYF. In DNA, the CDR3 is TGTGCCAGCAGTTATTATATAGCGGGAGGGCCGTCGGATACGCAGTATTTT. This chain uses TRBV12-3 or TRBV12-4 with TRBJ2-3; 11 bases agree with TRBD2. Losses at the gene ends were 4 bases for V and 6 bases for J; bases not matched to a gene: 12. The CDR3 consists of 17 residues.